Each of the 9 T cell receptor beta chains below was sequenced from the same sample in a study of CD8 T cells in ankylosing spondylitis listed by TCRdb under 2017. The method was 5' RACE. Sequencing took place on an Illumina HiSeq 2500. TCRdb reran the public reads through fastp at Q25 and MiXCR, keeping productive beta chains. Each record represents a unique CDR3 protein, reported with the most common genes and DNA among its rows. For this sample there are 230,000 or so distinct CDR3 sequences; 15% to 20% appear just once. The top ten clonotypes cover around 30% of the sample. Sample: blood, either unsorted or a sorted T cell fraction (not recorded which). These TCRs come from a male donor with ankylosing spondylitis or in good health (not recorded which).

This clonotype was observed a few times. The chain links TRBV5-1 to TRBJ2-1; a possible D gene is TRBD2 (6 bases). Germline values: CDR1 SGHRS, CDR2 YFSETQ. V lost 0 bases, J lost 2 bases, and 9 bases lay in between. This CDR3 is built from 15 residues. The CDR3 bases are TGCGCCAGCAGCTTGGACGGGGGTACCTACAATGAGCAGTTCTTC. Protein sequence: CASSLDGGTYNEQFF.

The DNA for the CDR3 is TGTGCCACCCGGGAGGGGGGCCCCTACGAGCAGTACTTC. This encodes CATREGGPYEQYF. This rearrangement joins TRBV15 to TRBJ2-7; 8 nucleotides match TRBD2. The germline CDR1 and CDR2 sequences are LNHNV and YYDKDF (reference sequence). Germline trimming cut 8 bases from V and 2 bases from J; bases unmatched to any gene: 5. The length of the CDR3 is 13 residues.

The table lists this clonotype with a few counts. The chain combines TRBV9 with TRBJ2-2; D ambiguous. Germline V gene sequence: CDR1 SGDLS, CDR2 YYNGEE. This CDR3 has 13 amino acids. V was clipped by 2 bases and J by 7 bases, with 9 bases between them. The CDR3: CASSVSAVGELFF. The CDR3 DNA reads as TGTGCCAGCAGCGTTTCCGCGGTCGGGGAGCTGTTTTTT.

J is TRBJ2-3 and V is TRBV6-1; TRBD2 aligns across 10 bases. The V gene's germline CDR1 is MNHNS and CDR2 SASEGT. The junction had 6 bases not matched to a gene; V was cut back by 6 bases and J by 3 bases. The CDR3 is 15 amino acids. CDR3 sequence: CASSPLLAGTDTQYF. CDR3 nucleotide sequence: TGTGCCAGCAGCCCCCTACTAGCGGGAACAGATACGCAGTATTTT.

V and J are TRBV25-1 and TRBJ1-4; D perhaps matches TRBD1 (5 bases). The CDR3 consists of 17 residues. Looked up from germline, CDR1 is MGHDK and CDR2 is SYGVNS. Deletions cut 4 bases from V and 0 bases from J, with 15 bases between. The CDR3 here is CASSGGFKLATNEKLFF. CDR3 bases: TGTGCCAGCAGTGGGGGCTTTAAGTTGGCAACTAATGAAAAACTGTTTTTT. Full variable domain (missing parts from reference TRBV25-1 and TRBJ1-4): EADIYQTPRYLVIGTGKKITLECSQTMGHDKMYWYQQDPGMELHLIHYSYGVNSTEKGDLSSESTVSRIRTEHFPLTLESARPSHTSQYLCASSGGFKLATNEKLFFGSGTQLSVL.

This clonotype turned up a few times. V is TRBV20-1 and J is TRBJ2-1; 11 bases are shared with TRBD1. V lost 1 base to trimming and J lost 3 bases; unmatched junction nucleotides: 2. The CDR3 runs to 15 residues. Germline-derived CDR1 and CDR2 are DFQATT and SNEGSKA (reference sequence). Here the CDR3 reads CSARGTGGDYNEQFF. As DNA, the CDR3 is TGCAGTGCTAGAGGGACAGGGGGCGACTACAATGAGCAGTTCTTC.

This chain links TRBV12-3 or TRBV12-4 with TRBJ2-1, with a weak D call TRBD2 (6 bases). V was trimmed by 5 bases and J by 9 bases, leaving 17 bases between them. This CDR3 is built from 14 residues. CDR3 nucleotide sequence: TGTGCCAGCAGTCCCTCGGGAGCCTCGGGTGAGCAGTTCTTC. Amino acid sequence: CASSPSGASGEQFF.

The chain carries TRBV4-1 and TRBJ2-7; D may be TRBD2 (5 bases). In germline, CDR1 is MGHRA, CDR2 YSYEKL. There are 14 residues in the CDR3. V lost 3 bases and J lost 2, with 11 bases in between. CDR3 protein: CASSHALGTYEQYF. The CDR3, as DNA: TGCGCCAGCAGCCATGCCCTCGGGACCTACGAGCAGTACTTC.

This chain links TRBV7-8 with TRBJ2-1; the D is unclear. The germline V gene encodes CDR1 SGHVS and CDR2 FQNEAQ. This CDR3 is 12 amino acids long. Between the trimmed V and J ends, which lost 1 base and 8 bases, there was a span of 6 bases. CDR3 amino acids: CASSLGIDEQFF. For the CDR3, the DNA is TGTGCCAGCAGCTTAGGAATCGATGAGCAGTTCTTC.